The 25 T cell receptor beta chains below were found in one sample sequenced in a study of T cell responses to AZD1222 COVID-19 vaccine. The table came from immunoSEQ multiplex PCR; TCRdb's copy has only in-frame clones and leaves some out. The table lists some 140,000 clones, about 86% of them singletons. Sequenced material: peripheral blood, taken on day 0 of MenACWY control vaccination. The receptors were gathered from an adult in good health.

The V call is TRBV29-1, the J call TRBJ2-5, with 8 positions matching TRBD2. Trimming took 4 bases from V and 5 from J; bases not matched to a gene: 9. The CDR3 totals 14 residues. The germline gives CDR1 SQVTM, CDR2 ANQGSEA. CDR3 nucleotides: TGCAGCGTTGGAACCCGACTAGCGAGGGAGACCCAGTACTTC. Residues: CSVGTRLARETQYF.

The chain uses TRBV19 and TRBJ2-7; D may be TRBD1 (6 bases). This CDR3 is built from 13 residues. The ends were cut back, 5 bases at V and 4 bases at J, with 12 bases in the middle. CDR1 is LNHDA, CDR2 SQIVND, per germline (reference sequence). CDR3 bases: TGTGCCAGTAGTCCGCCGACAGGTTACGAGCAGTACTTC. Amino acids: CASSPPTGYEQYF.

The chain links TRBV19 to TRBJ1-5, with 8 nucleotides matching TRBD1. Germline CDR1 is LNHDA and CDR2 is SQIVND (reference sequence). CDR3 length: 16 amino acids. The trim removed 4 bases at V and 0 bases at J, leaving 5 bases unmatched. This chain's CDR3 is CASSTRTGFSNQPQHF. The CDR3 nucleotides read TGTGCCAGTAGTACCCGGACAGGGTTTAGCAATCAGCCCCAGCATTTT.

This rearrangement joins TRBV4-2 to TRBJ2-1; no definite D call. Germline V CDR1 and CDR2: LGHNA, YNFKEQ. V was trimmed by 0 bases and J by 3 bases, leaving 6 bases between them. This CDR3 is built from 14 residues. The CDR3 sequence is CASSQEGGYNEQFF. CDR3 DNA: TGTGCCAGCAGCCAAGAAGGCGGCTACAATGAGCAGTTCTTC.

The chain employs TRBV27 and TRBJ1-5, with 9 bases that match TRBD1. CDR1 is MNHEY, CDR2 SMNVEV, per germline (reference sequence). With 5 bases clipped from V and 3 bases from J, the junction kept 8 bases outside the gene matches. There are 16 residues in the CDR3. CDR3 protein: CASSPYGTGNNQPQHF. In DNA, the CDR3 is TGTGCCAGCAGTCCCTACGGGACAGGGAACAATCAGCCCCAGCATTTT.

The CDR3 sequence: CASSPEARADTQYF. Written as DNA, the CDR3 is TGTGCCAGCTCACCAGAGGCCCGTGCAGATACGCAGTATTTT. The chain links TRBV18 to TRBJ2-3; D not resolved. Per the germline V gene, CDR1 is KGHSH and CDR2 is LQKENI. This CDR3 is 14 amino acids long. V lost 2 bases and J 4 bases, leaving 10 bases between the germline ends. The variable domain in full, completed from reference TRBV18 and TRBJ2-3, reads NAGVMQNPRHLVRRRGQEARLRCSPMKGHSHVYWYRQLPEEGLKFMVYLQKENIIDESGMPKERFSAEFPKEGPSILRIQQVVRGDSAAYFCASSPEARADTQYFGPGTRLTVL.

The chain recombines TRBV5-1 with TRBJ2-1; tentative D call: TRBD2 (6 bases). This CDR3 region has 16 residues. V lost 3 bases to trimming and J lost 0 bases, with 13 bases between them. Per the germline V gene, CDR1 is SGHRS and CDR2 is YFSETQ. CDR3 protein: CASSSGLIPSYNEQFF. DNA of the CDR3: TGCGCCAGCAGCTCTGGACTAATTCCCTCCTACAATGAGCAGTTCTTC.

The V call is TRBV2, the J call TRBJ1-5; unclear D gene. Looked up from germline, CDR1 is SNHLY and CDR2 is FYNNEI. V gave up 10 bases and J gave up 0 bases, with 13 bases separating them. The CDR3 covers 14 residues. The CDR3 loop is CATHVGISNQPQHF. The CDR3 DNA reads as TGTGCCACTCACGTGGGGATTAGCAATCAGCCCCAGCATTTT.

V gene TRBV6-1 combines with J gene TRBJ2-7; D gene uncertain. The ends were cut back, 3 bases at V and 2 bases at J, with 8 bases in the middle. This CDR3 region has 13 residues. Germline values: CDR1 MNHNS, CDR2 SASEGT. The chain's CDR3 is CASSDTGAYEQYF. Written as DNA, the CDR3 is TGTGCCAGCAGTGATACTGGAGCCTACGAGCAGTACTTC.

The rearrangement links TRBV19 to TRBJ1-4; 11 positions agree with TRBD1. Germline V lookup: CDR1 LNHDA, CDR2 SQIVND (reference sequence). This CDR3 is built from 14 residues. The trim removed 5 bases at V and 8 bases at J, leaving 4 bases unmatched. CDR3 region: CASSSGQGEEKLFF. In nucleotides, the CDR3 is TGTGCCAGTAGTTCGGGACAGGGGGAAGAAAAACTGTTTTTT.

J is TRBJ2-3 and V is TRBV7-8; D may match TRBD1 or TRBD2 (5 bases each). V lost 0 bases to trimming and J lost 2 bases, with 12 bases between them. Germline CDR1 and CDR2: SGHVS and FQNEAQ. The CDR3 has 16 amino acids. This chain's CDR3 is CASSLAEGTATDTQYF. CDR3 nucleotides: TGTGCCAGCAGCTTAGCCGAGGGGACCGCCACAGATACGCAGTATTTT.

This clone was found once. The V gene is TRBV2, the J gene TRBJ2-3, with 9 bases that match TRBD2. Germline loops: CDR1 SNHLY, CDR2 FYNNEI. V lost 8 bases to trimming and J lost 5 bases; unmatched junction nucleotides: 14. This CDR3 contains 16 residues. The CDR3 here is CASGHPGLALGDTQYF. CDR3 bases: TGTGCCAGCGGCCACCCGGGACTAGCCCTGGGAGATACGCAGTATTTT.

The J gene is TRBJ2-2, the V gene TRBV19, with D perhaps assigned TRBD1 or TRBD2 (6 bases each). Germline lookup yields CDR1 LNHDA and CDR2 SQIVND (reference sequence). V lost 7 bases, J lost 4 bases, and 13 bases lay in between. CDR3 length equals 14 residues. CDR3 region: CASTTRGATGELFF. CDR3 coding DNA: TGTGCCAGTACCACGAGGGGGGCCACCGGGGAGCTGTTTTTT. The whole variable domain, remainder taken from reference TRBV19 and TRBJ2-2, is DGGITQSPKYLFRKEGQNVTLSCEQNLNHDAMYWYRQDPGQGLRLIYYSQIVNDFQKGDIAEGYSVSREKKESFPLTVTSAQKNPTAFYLCASTTRGATGELFFGEGSRLTVL.

DNA for the CDR3: TGTGCCATCAGCGAGGTTGACAGGTCCTATGGCTACACCTTC. Its protein is CAISEVDRSYGYTF. The chain has TRBV10-3 and TRBJ1-2, with D possibly being TRBD1 (6 bases). Looked up from germline, CDR1 is ENHRY and CDR2 is SYGVKD. The V and J ends lost 6 bases and 4 bases respectively, with 15 bases between them. The CDR3 consists of 14 residues.

This chain links TRBV4-1 with TRBJ1-2; tentative D call: TRBD1 (5 bases). Germline CDR1 MGHRA, CDR2 YSYEKL. V was trimmed by 0 bases and J by 4 bases, leaving 12 bases between them. The CDR3 is made up of 15 amino acids. The CDR3, as DNA: TGCGCCAGCAGCCAAGAAAGGGGTGTCTCCTATGGCTACACCTTC. It specifies CASSQERGVSYGYTF.

The chain has TRBV16 and TRBJ1-2; D might be TRBD1 (6 bases). CDR1 and CDR2 (germline): KGHSY, FQNENV. V was pared by 3 bases and J by 3 bases, with 11 bases between. The CDR3 is made up of 14 amino acids. The CDR3 nucleotides are TGTGCCAGCAGCCACTTGACAGGTTACTATGGCTACACCTTC. Residues: CASSHLTGYYGYTF.

The chain combines TRBV2 with TRBJ2-1, with no clear D. The length of the CDR3 is 15 residues. Trimming shortened V by 7 bases and J by 6 bases, and 19 bases separated the two germline ends. CDR1 and CDR2 (germline): SNHLY, FYNNEI. The DNA of the CDR3 is TGTGCCAGCATCTCGACCGGGCTATACGGCAATGAGCAGTTCTTC. This codes for CASISTGLYGNEQFF.

The chain uses TRBV4-3 and TRBJ2-7, with TRBD1 matching 7 bases. CDR3 length: 17 amino acids. Germline-derived CDR1 and CDR2 are LGHNA and YSLEER. J lost 0 bases, V lost 2 bases, and 10 bases had no gene match. CDR3 amino acids: CASSQQRTGLSSYEQYF. DNA of the CDR3: TGCGCCAGCAGCCAACAAAGGACAGGACTGAGCTCCTACGAGCAGTACTTC.

The genes are TRBV9 and TRBJ2-1, with TRBD2 matching over 8 bases. CDR3 length equals 16 residues. Germline loops: CDR1 SGDLS, CDR2 YYNGEE. Losses at the gene ends were 0 bases for V and 7 bases for J; bases not matched to a gene: 9. CDR3 sequence reads: CASSVEAGGAQNEQFF. CDR3 DNA: TGTGCCAGCAGCGTAGAGGCGGGGGGAGCGCAAAATGAGCAGTTCTTC.

This clone was detected only a few times. The rearrangement links TRBV13 to TRBJ1-1, with 9 positions matching TRBD1. The length of the CDR3 is 16 residues. Germline CDR1 reads PRHDT; CDR2 reads FYEKMQ (reference sequence). V lost 4 bases, J lost 0 bases, and 6 bases stayed unmatched. The CDR3 region is CASSSGTGYMNTEAFF. The CDR3 nucleotides read TGTGCCAGCAGCTCCGGGACAGGGTATATGAACACTGAAGCTTTCTTT. Supplemented by reference TRBV13 and TRBJ1-1, the full variable domain reads AAGVIQSPRHLIKEKRETATLKCYPIPRHDTVYWYQQGPGQDPQFLISFYEKMQSDKGSIPDRFSAQQFSDYHSELNMSSLELGDSALYFCASSSGTGYMNTEAFFGQGTRLTVV.

The chain is built from TRBV11-2 and TRBJ2-5, with D hard to call. V lost 0 bases, J lost 5 bases, and 4 bases lay in between. Germline V gene lookup returns CDR1 SGHAT and CDR2 FQNNGV. This CDR3 has 12 residues. This chain's CDR3 is CASSLEVETQYF. The CDR3 region has the DNA TGTGCCAGCAGCTTAGAAGTTGAGACCCAGTACTTC.

The rearrangement links TRBV11-1 to TRBJ2-3; TRBD2 is a possible D gene (5 bases). The CDR3 contains 15 residues. The germline V gene encodes CDR1 SGHAT and CDR2 FQDESV (reference sequence). Trimming stripped 0 bases from V and 3 bases from J, with 10 bases between. CDR3 DNA sequence: TGTGCCAGCAGCTTAGCGACAAGGGAGACAGATACGCAGTATTTT. Protein sequence: CASSLATRETDTQYF.

The chain carries TRBV19 and TRBJ1-3; unclear D gene. Looked up from germline, CDR1 is LNHDA and CDR2 is SQIVND (reference sequence). With 7 bases removed from V and 1 base from J, the gap between germline ends came to 11 bases. The CDR3 spans 14 residues. In DNA, the CDR3 is TGTGCCAGTACTACGACGAGGTCTGGAAACACCATATATTTT. Translated: CASTTTRSGNTIYF.

The chain joins TRBV10-2 to TRBJ2-1; 8 bases align to TRBD2. Trimming removed 3 bases from V and 5 bases from J; junction bases left unmatched: 6. The CDR3 runs to 15 residues. Germline V gene lookup returns CDR1 WSHSY and CDR2 SAAADI. The CDR3 nucleotides read TGCGCCAGCAGTGATCAAGCGGGGGCCCACAATGAGCAGTTCTTC. This encodes CASSDQAGAHNEQFF.

This clone came up a few times. This chain links TRBV11-2 with TRBJ2-5; D gene uncertain. This CDR3 region has 12 residues. V gave up 4 bases and J gave up 5 bases, with 8 bases separating them. Germline values: CDR1 SGHAT, CDR2 FQNNGV. CDR3 nucleotide sequence: TGTGCCAGCAGCTCATTCGCTGAGACCCAGTACTTC. Protein: CASSSFAETQYF.